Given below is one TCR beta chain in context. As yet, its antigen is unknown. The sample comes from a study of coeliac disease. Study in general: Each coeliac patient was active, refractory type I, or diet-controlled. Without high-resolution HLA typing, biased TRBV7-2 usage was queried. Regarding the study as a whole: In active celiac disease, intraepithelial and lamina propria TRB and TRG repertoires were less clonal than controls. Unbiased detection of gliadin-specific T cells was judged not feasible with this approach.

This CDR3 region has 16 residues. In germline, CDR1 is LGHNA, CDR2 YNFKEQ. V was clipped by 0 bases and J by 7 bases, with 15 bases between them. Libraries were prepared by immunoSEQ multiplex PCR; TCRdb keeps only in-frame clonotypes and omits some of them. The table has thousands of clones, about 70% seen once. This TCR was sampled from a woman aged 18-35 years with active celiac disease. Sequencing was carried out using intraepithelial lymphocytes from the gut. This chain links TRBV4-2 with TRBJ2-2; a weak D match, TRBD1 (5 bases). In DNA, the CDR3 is TGTGCCAGCAGCCAAGAAGGGGCTAGACCTAACGGGGAGCTGTTTTTT. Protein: CASSQEGARPNGELFF.